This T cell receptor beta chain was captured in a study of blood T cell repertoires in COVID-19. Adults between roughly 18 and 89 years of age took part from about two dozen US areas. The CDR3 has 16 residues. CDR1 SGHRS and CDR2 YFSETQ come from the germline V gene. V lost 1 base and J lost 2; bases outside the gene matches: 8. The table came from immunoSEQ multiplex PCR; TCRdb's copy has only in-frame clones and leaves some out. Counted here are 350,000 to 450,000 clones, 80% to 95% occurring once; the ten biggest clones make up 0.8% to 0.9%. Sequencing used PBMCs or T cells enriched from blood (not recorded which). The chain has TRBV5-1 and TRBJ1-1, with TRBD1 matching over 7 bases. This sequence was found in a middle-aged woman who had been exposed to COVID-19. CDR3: CASSLFPGTANTEAFF. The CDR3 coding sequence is TGCGCCAGCAGCTTGTTCCCCGGGACAGCTAACACTGAAGCTTTCTTT.